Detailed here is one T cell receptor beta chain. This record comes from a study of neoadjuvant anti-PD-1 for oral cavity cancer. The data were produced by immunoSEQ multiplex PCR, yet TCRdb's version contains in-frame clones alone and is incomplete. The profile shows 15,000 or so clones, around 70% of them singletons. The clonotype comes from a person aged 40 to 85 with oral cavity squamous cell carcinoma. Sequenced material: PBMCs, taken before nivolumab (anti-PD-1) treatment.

The CDR3 nucleotides read TGTGCCAGCAGTGATAGATGGGGGAGACCGTCTGGAAACACCATATATTTT. This sequence encodes CASSDRWGRPSGNTIYF. V usage is TRBV2 and J usage is TRBJ1-3, with D maybe TRBD1 (5 bases). CDR1 is SNHLY, CDR2 FYNNEI, per germline. The CDR3 length is 17 residues. V was pared by 3 bases and J by 1 base, with 16 bases between.